The source of this T cell receptor (beta chain) is a study of shared clonotypes between healthy human individuals. TCRdb's table, derived via immunoSEQ multiplex PCR, lists solely in-frame clones and lacks some. The sample lists some 2.1 million clones, roughly 95% occurring once. The CDR3 has 14 residues. Germline values: CDR1 WSHSY, CDR2 SAAADI. Study-wide findings and caveats: The study found lower generation probabilities in non-shared clonotypes than in those shared by all four donors.

As for this clone: Its specificity is unknown. Compared with germline, one end of the junction differs, possibly owing to a read error.

Terminally differentiated effector memory CD45RA+ cells were excluded from the naive CD8 cells, which were CD45RO-negative and positively selected for CCR7. V usage is TRBV10-2 and J usage is TRBJ2-3, with D tentatively TRBD2 (6 bases). The receptor's source is a man between 18 and 35 years old in good health. Some clones in this sample may be carry-over from other donors' samples. The sequenced sample consisted of naive CD8+ T cells from PBMCs. DNA of the CDR3: TGCGCCAGCACTGAGGGACTCGGCACAGATACGCAGTATTTT. It yields the protein CASTEGLGTDTQYF.